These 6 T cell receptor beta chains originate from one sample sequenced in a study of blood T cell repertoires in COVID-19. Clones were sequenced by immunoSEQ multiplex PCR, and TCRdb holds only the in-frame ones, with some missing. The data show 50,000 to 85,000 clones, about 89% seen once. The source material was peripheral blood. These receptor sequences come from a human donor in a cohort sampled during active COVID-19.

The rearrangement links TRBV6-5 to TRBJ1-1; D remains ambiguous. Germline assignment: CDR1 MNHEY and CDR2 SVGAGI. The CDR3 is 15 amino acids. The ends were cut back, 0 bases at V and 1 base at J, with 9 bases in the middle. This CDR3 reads CASSYSNRRNTEAFF. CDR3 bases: TGTGCCAGCAGTTACTCGAACAGAAGGAACACTGAAGCTTTCTTT.

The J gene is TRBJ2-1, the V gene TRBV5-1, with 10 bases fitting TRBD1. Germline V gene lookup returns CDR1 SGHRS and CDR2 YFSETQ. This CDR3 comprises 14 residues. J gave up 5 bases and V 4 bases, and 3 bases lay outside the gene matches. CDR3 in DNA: TGCGCCAGCAGCCGGGACAGGGGACACAATGAGCAGTTCTTC. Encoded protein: CASSRDRGHNEQFF.

The CDR3 sequence: CATSDPNQPQHF. The DNA for the CDR3 is TGTGCCACCAGTGATCCGAATCAGCCCCAGCATTTT. The chain is built from TRBV24-1 and TRBJ1-5; D remains unclear. Per the germline V gene, CDR1 is KGHDR and CDR2 is SFDVKD. The CDR3 is made up of 12 amino acids. With 3 bases removed from V and 4 bases from J, the gap between germline ends came to 3 bases.

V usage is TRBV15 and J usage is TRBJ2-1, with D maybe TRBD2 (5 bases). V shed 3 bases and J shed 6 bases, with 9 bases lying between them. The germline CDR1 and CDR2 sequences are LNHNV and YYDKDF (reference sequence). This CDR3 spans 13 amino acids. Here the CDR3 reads CATSSSGVNEQFF. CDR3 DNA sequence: TGTGCCACCAGCAGTTCCGGGGTCAATGAGCAGTTCTTC.

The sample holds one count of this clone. The CDR3 sequence: CASSLPGTGGTGELFF. The DNA for the CDR3 is TGTGCCAGTAGTCTTCCCGGGACAGGGGGTACCGGGGAGCTGTTTTTT. J is TRBJ2-2 and V is TRBV19, with 11 bases lining up with TRBD1. V shed 5 bases, J shed 5 bases, and the junction held 7 bases outside the gene matches. The length of the CDR3 is 16 residues. CDR1 is LNHDA and CDR2 is SQIVND in the germline V gene (reference sequence).

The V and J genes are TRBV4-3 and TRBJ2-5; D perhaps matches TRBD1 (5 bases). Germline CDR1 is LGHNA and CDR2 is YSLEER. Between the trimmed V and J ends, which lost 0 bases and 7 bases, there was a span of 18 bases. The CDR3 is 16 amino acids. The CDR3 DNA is TGCGCCAGCAGCCAAGAACCCGCAGGGCAGGGCCTGACCCAGTACTTC. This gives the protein CASSQEPAGQGLTQYF.